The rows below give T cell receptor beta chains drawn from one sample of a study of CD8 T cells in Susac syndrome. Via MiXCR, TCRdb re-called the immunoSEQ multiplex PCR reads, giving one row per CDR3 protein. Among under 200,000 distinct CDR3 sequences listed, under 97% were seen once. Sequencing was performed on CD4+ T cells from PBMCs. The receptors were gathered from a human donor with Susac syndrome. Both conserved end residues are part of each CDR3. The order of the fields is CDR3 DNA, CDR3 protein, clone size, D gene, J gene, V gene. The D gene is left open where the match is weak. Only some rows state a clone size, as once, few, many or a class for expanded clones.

CDR3 DNA: TGTGCCAGCAGCGCGGACCTAAGTAGAAACACCATATATTTT
CDR3 protein: CASSADLSRNTIYF
clone size: NA
D gene: NA
J gene: TRBJ1-3
V gene: TRBV9

CDR3 DNA: TGTGCCAGCAGCTTACAGGCCGAGCAGTACTTC
CDR3 protein: CASSLQAEQYF
clone size: NA
D gene: NA
J gene: TRBJ2-7
V gene: TRBV7-8

CDR3 DNA: TGCGCCAGCAGCAGTGAACAGGGTGTCGCTGAAGCTTTCTTT
CDR3 protein: CASSSEQGVAEAFF
clone size: NA
D gene: NA
J gene: TRBJ1-1
V gene: TRBV5-1

CDR3 DNA: TGTGCTTGCCCTTGGGGAGCGGGGACGGGTGAGCAGTTCTTC
CDR3 protein: CACPWGAGTGEQFF
clone size: NA
D gene: TRBD2
J gene: TRBJ2-1
V gene: TRBV30

CDR3 DNA: TGTGCCTCTGGTGGGGGGAGCTACAATGAGCAGTTCTTC
CDR3 protein: CASGGGSYNEQFF
clone size: NA
D gene: NA
J gene: TRBJ2-1
V gene: TRBV6-2/TRBV6-3

CDR3 DNA: TGCAGTGCTAGAGATCAGGGCAGGGGACACTATGGCTACACCTTC
CDR3 protein: CSARDQGRGHYGYTF
clone size: NA
D gene: NA
J gene: TRBJ1-2
V gene: TRBV20-1

CDR3 DNA: TGTGCCAGCAGCCCCGGACTAGCGACGAACACCGGGGAGCTGTTTTTT
CDR3 protein: CASSPGLATNTGELFF
clone size: once
D gene: TRBD2
J gene: TRBJ2-2
V gene: TRBV5-4

CDR3 DNA: TGTGCCAGCAGCGTATTGGTGGGAAGCACAGATACGCAGTATTTT
CDR3 protein: CASSVLVGSTDTQYF
clone size: NA
D gene: NA
J gene: TRBJ2-3
V gene: TRBV9

CDR3 DNA: TGTGCCAGCATCGTCAGGGTAGGGGACACTGAAGCTTTCTTT
CDR3 protein: CASIVRVGDTEAFF
clone size: NA
D gene: NA
J gene: TRBJ1-1
V gene: TRBV6-6

CDR3 DNA: TGTGCCAGCAGCCAAGATTTTCGCTCCGGCTACACCTTC
CDR3 protein: CASSQDFRSGYTF
clone size: NA
D gene: NA
J gene: TRBJ1-2
V gene: TRBV3-1

CDR3 DNA: TGTGCCAGCAGCTTAGCCAAGGACAGGGCTAACTATGGCTACACCTTC
CDR3 protein: CASSLAKDRANYGYTF
clone size: NA
D gene: TRBD1
J gene: TRBJ1-2
V gene: TRBV7-9

CDR3 DNA: TGTGCCAGCAGCAAGGCAAAGGGGGCGTGGCACGAGCAGTACTTC
CDR3 protein: CASSKAKGAWHEQYF
clone size: NA
D gene: NA
J gene: TRBJ2-7
V gene: TRBV21-1

CDR3 DNA: TGTGCCAGTAGCGGGGGTAGCGGGTCCTACGAGCAGTACTTC
CDR3 protein: CASSGGSGSYEQYF
clone size: NA
D gene: TRBD2
J gene: TRBJ2-7
V gene: TRBV7-8

CDR3 DNA: TGTGCCACCAGCAGAGACACCTACTCCCGTGTAGGGGGGACCAGGTGGCCCCAGCATTTT
CDR3 protein: CATSRDTYSRVGGTRWPQHF
clone size: NA
D gene: NA
J gene: TRBJ1-5
V gene: TRBV15

CDR3 DNA: TGTGCCACAAGCGGGGGAGCCACAGATACGCAGTATTTT
CDR3 protein: CATSGGATDTQYF
clone size: once
D gene: TRBD2
J gene: TRBJ2-3
V gene: TRBV24-1

CDR3 DNA: TGTGCCAGCTCAACGACAGTTTACAATGAGCAGTTCTTC
CDR3 protein: CASSTTVYNEQFF
clone size: NA
D gene: NA
J gene: TRBJ2-1
V gene: TRBV18

CDR3 DNA: TGCGCCAGCAGCGGAGGCCCCCCGTTCAATGAGCAGTTCTTC
CDR3 protein: CASSGGPPFNEQFF
clone size: NA
D gene: NA
J gene: TRBJ2-1
V gene: TRBV5-1

CDR3 DNA: TGTGCCTGGATCCTTGGGGCCAGTGGCTACACCTTC
CDR3 protein: CAWILGASGYTF
clone size: NA
D gene: NA
J gene: TRBJ1-2
V gene: TRBV30

CDR3 DNA: TGCGCCAGCAGCCCATCTGGCAGGGGGCTTTCAGATACGCAGTATTTT
CDR3 protein: CASSPSGRGLSDTQYF
clone size: NA
D gene: TRBD1
J gene: TRBJ2-3
V gene: TRBV4-3

CDR3 DNA: TGTGCCACCAGCGGGAAGACAGACACCTACGAGCAGTACTTC
CDR3 protein: CATSGKTDTYEQYF
clone size: NA
D gene: NA
J gene: TRBJ2-7
V gene: TRBV15